This T cell receptor beta chain originates from a study of siplizumab effects on memory and regulatory T cells. The data were produced by immunoSEQ multiplex PCR, yet TCRdb's version contains in-frame clones alone and is incomplete. The sample records about 94,000 clones, 90% to 95% being singletons. This clone showed up just once. The germline V gene encodes CDR1 MNHEY and CDR2 SVGAGI. With 6 bases clipped from V and 4 bases from J, the junction kept 9 bases outside the gene matches. The CDR3 is 15 residues long. Sequencing was carried out using non-Treg CD4+ T cells sorted from blood. The chain links TRBV6-5 to TRBJ2-1; 7 nucleotides line up with TRBD2. The clonotype was recovered from a human donor in good health. The CDR3 sequence is CASSTVAGSYNEQFF. The CDR3 nucleotides are TGTGCCAGCAGCACAGTAGCGGGTTCTTACAATGAGCAGTTCTTC.